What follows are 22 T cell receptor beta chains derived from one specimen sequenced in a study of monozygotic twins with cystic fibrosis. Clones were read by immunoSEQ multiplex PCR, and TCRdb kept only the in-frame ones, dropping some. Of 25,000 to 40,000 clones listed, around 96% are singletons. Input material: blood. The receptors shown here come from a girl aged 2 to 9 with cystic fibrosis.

CDR3 DNA sequence: TGTGCCAGCAGCCCGACTAGCGGGAGGGTCCTGAGCTCCTACGAGCAGTACTTC. Its translation is CASSPTSGRVLSSYEQYF. This sequence joins TRBV9 and TRBJ2-7, with 14 bases lining up with TRBD2. The length of the CDR3 is 18 residues. V lost 4 bases and J lost 0; bases outside the gene matches: 9. Germline V gives CDR1 SGDLS, CDR2 YYNGEE.

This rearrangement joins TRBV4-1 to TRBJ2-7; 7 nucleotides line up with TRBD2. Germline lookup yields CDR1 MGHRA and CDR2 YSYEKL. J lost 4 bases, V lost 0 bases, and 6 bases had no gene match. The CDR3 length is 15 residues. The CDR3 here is CASSQETGGRYEQYF. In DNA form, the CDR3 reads TGCGCCAGCAGCCAAGAGACGGGAGGTCGGTACGAGCAGTACTTC.

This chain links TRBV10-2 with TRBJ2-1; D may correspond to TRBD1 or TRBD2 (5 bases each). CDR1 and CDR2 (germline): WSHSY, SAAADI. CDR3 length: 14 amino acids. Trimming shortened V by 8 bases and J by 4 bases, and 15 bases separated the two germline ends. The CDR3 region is CASGPGRPYNEQFF. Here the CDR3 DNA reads TGCGCCAGCGGTCCGGGACGGCCATACAATGAGCAGTTCTTC.

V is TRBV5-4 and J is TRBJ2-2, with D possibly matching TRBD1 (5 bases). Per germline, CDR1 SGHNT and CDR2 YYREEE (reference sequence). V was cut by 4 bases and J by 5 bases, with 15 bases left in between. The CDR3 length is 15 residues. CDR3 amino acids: CASSRGHSFTGELFF. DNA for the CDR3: TGTGCCAGCAGCCGCGGACACTCATTTACCGGGGAGCTGTTTTTT. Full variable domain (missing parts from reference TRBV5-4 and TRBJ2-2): ETGVTQSPTHLIKTRGQQVTLRCSSQSGHNTVSWYQQALGQGPQFIFQYYREEENGRGNFPPRFSGLQFPNYSSELNVNALELDDSALYLCASSRGHSFTGELFFGEGSRLTVL.

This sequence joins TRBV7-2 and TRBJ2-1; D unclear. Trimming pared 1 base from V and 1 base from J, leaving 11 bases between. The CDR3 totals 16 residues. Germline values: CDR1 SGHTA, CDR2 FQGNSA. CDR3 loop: CASSLVADPSYNEQFF. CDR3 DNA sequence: TGTGCCAGCAGCTTAGTGGCGGATCCTTCCTACAATGAGCAGTTCTTC.

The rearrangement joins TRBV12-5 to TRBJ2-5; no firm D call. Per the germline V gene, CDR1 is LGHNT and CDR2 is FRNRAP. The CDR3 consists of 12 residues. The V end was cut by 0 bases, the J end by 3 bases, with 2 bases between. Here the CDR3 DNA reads TGTGCTAGTGGTTTGGTCGAAGAGACCCAGTACTTC. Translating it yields CASGLVEETQYF.

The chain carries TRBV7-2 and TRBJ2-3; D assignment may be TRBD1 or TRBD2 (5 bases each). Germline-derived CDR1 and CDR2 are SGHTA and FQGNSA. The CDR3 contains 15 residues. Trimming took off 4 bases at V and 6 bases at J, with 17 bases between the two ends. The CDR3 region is CASSSGDGLSDTQYF. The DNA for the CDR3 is TGTGCCAGCAGCTCCGGGGACGGACTCTCGGATACGCAGTATTTT.

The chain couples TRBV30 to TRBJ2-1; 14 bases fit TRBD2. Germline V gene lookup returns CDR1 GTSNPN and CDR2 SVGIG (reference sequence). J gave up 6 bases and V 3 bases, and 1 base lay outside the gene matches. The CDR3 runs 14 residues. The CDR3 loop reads CAWSGTSGSNEQFF. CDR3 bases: TGTGCCTGGAGCGGGACTAGCGGGAGCAATGAGCAGTTCTTC.

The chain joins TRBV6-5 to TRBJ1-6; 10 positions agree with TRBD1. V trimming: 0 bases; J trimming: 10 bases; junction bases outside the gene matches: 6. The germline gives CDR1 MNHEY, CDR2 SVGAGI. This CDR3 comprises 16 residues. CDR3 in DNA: TGTGCCAGCAGTTACTCAGGGACAGGGGATGACTCACCCCTCCACTTT. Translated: CASSYSGTGDDSPLHF.

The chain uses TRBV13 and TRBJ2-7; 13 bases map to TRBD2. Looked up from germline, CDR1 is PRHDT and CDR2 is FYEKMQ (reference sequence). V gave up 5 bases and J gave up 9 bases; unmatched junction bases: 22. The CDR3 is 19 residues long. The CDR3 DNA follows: TGTGCCAGCAGCCTAGAGGCGTGGGGGACTAGCGGGATTACGGAGCGGCAGTACTTC. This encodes CASSLEAWGTSGITERQYF.

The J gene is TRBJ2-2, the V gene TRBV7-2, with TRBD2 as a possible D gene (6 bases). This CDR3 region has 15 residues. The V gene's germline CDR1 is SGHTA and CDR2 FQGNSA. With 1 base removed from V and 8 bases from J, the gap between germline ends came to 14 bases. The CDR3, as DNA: TGTGCCAGCAGCTTAGGTTGGAGGGGTGCAGGGGAGCTGTTTTTT. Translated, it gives CASSLGWRGAGELFF.

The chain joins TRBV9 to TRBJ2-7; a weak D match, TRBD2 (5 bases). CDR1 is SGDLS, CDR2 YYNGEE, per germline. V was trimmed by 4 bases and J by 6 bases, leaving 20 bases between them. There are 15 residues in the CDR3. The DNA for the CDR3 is TGTGCCAGCAGCCCCCCCCGGGTCGGGGAAGGCGAGCAGTACTTC. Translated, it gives CASSPPRVGEGEQYF.

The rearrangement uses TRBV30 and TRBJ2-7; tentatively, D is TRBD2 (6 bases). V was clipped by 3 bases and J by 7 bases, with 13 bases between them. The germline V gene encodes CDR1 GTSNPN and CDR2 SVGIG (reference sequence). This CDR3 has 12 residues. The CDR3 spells CAWSLLGGEQYF. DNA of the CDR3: TGTGCCTGGAGCCTACTGGGGGGTGAGCAGTACTTC.

In DNA form, the CDR3 reads TGTGCCTGGAAGTCCGGCGATGAAGCTTTCTTT. It is translated as CAWKSGDEAFF. V and J are TRBV30 and TRBJ1-1, with D uncertain. V was shortened by 4 bases and J by 7 bases, with 10 bases between the two germline ends. The CDR3 is 11 amino acids. The germline gives CDR1 GTSNPN, CDR2 SVGIG (reference sequence).

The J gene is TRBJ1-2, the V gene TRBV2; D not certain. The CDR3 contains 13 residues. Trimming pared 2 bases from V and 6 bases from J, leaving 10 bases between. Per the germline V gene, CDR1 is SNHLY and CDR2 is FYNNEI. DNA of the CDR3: TGTGCCAGCAGTGAATTAACCGAGGATGGCTACACCTTC. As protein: CASSELTEDGYTF.

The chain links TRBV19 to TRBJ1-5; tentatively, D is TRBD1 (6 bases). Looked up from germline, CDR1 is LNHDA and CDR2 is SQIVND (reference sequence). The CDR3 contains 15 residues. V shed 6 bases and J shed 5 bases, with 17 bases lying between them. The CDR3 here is CASSGAGRGYQPQHF. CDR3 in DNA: TGTGCCAGTAGCGGGGCGGGCAGGGGTTATCAGCCCCAGCATTTT.

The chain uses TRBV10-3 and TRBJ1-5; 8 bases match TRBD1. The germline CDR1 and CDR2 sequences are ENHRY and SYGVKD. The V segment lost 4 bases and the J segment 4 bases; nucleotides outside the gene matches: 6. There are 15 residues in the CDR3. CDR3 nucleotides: TGTGCCATCAGTGCCGGGACAGGTTCTAATCAGCCCCAGCATTTT. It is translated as CAISAGTGSNQPQHF.

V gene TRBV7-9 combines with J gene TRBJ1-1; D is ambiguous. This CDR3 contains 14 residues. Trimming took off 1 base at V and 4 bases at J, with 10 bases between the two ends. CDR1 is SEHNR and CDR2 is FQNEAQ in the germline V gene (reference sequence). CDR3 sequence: CASSLGSKFTEAFF. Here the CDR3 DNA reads TGTGCCAGCAGCTTAGGGTCCAAATTCACTGAAGCTTTCTTT. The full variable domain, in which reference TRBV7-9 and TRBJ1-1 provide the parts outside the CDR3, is DTGVSQNPRHKITKRGQNVTFRCDPISEHNRLYWYRQTLGQGPEFLTYFQNEAQLEKSRLLSDRFSAERPKGSFSTLEIQRTEQGDSAMYLCASSLGSKFTEAFFGQGTRLTVV.

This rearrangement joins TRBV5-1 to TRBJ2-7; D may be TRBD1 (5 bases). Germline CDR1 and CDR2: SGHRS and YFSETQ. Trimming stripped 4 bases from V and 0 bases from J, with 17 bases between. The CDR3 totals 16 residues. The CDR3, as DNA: TGCGCCAGCAGCAATATGGGCCAGGGTTTCTCCTACGAGCAGTACTTC. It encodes CASSNMGQGFSYEQYF.

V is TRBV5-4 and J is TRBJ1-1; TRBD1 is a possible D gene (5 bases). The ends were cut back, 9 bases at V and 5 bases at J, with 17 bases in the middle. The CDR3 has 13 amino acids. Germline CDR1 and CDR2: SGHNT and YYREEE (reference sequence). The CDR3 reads CATQQQGRTEAFF. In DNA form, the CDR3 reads TGTGCCACCCAACAGCAGGGAAGGACTGAAGCTTTCTTT. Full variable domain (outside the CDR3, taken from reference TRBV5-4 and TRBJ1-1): ETGVTQSPTHLIKTRGQQVTLRCSSQSGHNTVSWYQQALGQGPQFIFQYYREEENGRGNFPPRFSGLQFPNYSSELNVNALELDDSALYLCATQQQGRTEAFFGQGTRLTVV.

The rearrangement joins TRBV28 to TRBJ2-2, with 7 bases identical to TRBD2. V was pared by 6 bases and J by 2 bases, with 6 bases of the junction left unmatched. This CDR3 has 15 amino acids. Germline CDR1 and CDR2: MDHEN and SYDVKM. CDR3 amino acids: CASSPPGGNTGELFF. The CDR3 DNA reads TGTGCCAGCAGCCCCCCGGGGGGAAACACCGGGGAGCTGTTTTTT. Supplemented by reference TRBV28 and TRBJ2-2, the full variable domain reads DVKVTQSSRYLVKRTGEKVFLECVQDMDHENMFWYRQDPGLGLRLIYFSYDVKMKEKGDIPEGYSVSREKKERFSLILESASTNQTSMYLCASSPPGGNTGELFFGEGSRLTVL.

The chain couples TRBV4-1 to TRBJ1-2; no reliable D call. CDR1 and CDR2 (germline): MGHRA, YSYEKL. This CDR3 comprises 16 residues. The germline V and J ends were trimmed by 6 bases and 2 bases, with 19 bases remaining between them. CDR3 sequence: CASRERFRARNYGYTF. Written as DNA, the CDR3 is TGCGCCAGCAGGGAAAGGTTTAGGGCTCGCAACTATGGCTACACCTTC.